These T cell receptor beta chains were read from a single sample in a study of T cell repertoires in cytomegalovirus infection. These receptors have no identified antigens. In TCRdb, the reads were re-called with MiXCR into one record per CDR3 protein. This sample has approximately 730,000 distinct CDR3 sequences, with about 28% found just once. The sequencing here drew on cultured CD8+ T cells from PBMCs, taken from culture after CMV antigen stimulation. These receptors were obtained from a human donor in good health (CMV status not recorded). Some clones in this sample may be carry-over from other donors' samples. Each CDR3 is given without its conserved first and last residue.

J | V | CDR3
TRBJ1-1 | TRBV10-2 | ASSEGVRAF
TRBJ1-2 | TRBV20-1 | SAPGPTSYGYT
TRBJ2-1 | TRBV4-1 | ASSTTSSNEQF
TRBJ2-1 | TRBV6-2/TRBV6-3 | ASSYYPPRDRTYNEQF
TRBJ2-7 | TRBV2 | ASMGSRPASGHEQY
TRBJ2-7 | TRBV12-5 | ASGSPSGRFYEQY
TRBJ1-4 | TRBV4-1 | ASMGDPRQGIATNEKLF
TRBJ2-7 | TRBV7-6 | ASSLDYVVDTYEQC
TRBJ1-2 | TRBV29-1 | SVESRIHGYT
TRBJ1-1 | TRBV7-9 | ASKPRGGGKAF
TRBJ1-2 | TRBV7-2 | ASSLGPGARGYT
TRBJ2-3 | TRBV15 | ATQRGGGTDTQY
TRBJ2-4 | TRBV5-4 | ASSSSGGQNIQY
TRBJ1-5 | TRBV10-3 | AISGEQGGNQPQH
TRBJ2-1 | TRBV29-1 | SVAGLAGGREQF
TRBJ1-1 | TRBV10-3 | AISDYSTPNTEAF
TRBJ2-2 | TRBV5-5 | ASSLVVAGGGELF
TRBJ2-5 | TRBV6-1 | ASSAIEGQEETQY
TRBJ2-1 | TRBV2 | ASSDEGISSYNEQF
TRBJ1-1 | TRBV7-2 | ASSLIRVAEAF
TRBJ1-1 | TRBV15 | ATSRDHGTEAF
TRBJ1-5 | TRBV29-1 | SVVWGADQPQH
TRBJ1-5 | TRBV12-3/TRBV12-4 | ASSPEIPRDPQH
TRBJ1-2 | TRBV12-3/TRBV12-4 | ASSLNSHSSNYGYT
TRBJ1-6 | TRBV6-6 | ASSSGPLH
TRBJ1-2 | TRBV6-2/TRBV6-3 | ASSYEQFSANYGYT
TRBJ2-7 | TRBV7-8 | ASTGAGRGKHEQY
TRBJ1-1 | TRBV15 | ATSSEFSEAF
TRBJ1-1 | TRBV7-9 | ASSLGGVSGTEAF
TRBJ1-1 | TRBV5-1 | ASRAGLRKEAF
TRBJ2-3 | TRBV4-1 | ASSHQPGLAGGIDTQY
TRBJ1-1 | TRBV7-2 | ASSTIRFGAEAF
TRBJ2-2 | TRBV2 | ASRAGGLRTGELF
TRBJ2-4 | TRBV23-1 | ASSLGQPIQY
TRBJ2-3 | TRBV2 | ASTTDSTDTQY